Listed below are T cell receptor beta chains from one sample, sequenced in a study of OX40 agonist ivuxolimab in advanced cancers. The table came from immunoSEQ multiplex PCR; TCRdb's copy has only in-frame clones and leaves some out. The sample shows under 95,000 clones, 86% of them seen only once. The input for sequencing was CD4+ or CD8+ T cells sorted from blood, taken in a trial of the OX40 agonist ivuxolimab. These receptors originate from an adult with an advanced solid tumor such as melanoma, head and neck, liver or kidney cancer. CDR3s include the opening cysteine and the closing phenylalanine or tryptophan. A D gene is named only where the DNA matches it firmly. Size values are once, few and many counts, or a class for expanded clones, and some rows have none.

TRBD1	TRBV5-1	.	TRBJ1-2	CASSKETGNYGYTF	TGCGCCAGCAGCAAAGAGACAGGGAACTATGGCTACACCTTC
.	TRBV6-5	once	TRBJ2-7	CASSYSLQVYEQYF	TGTGCCAGCAGTTACTCCCTACAGGTTTACGAGCAGTACTTC
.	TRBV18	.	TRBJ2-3	CASSPTEDTQYF	TGTGCCAGCTCACCAACGGAAGATACGCAGTATTTT
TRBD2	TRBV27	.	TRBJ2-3	CASSFRGSWDTQYF	TGTGCCAGCAGTTTCCGCGGGAGTTGGGATACGCAGTATTTT
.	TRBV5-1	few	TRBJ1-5	CASSPGGGRSNQPQHF	TGCGCCAGCAGCCCCGGGGGGGGTAGGAGCAATCAGCCCCAGCATTTT
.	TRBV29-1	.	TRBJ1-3	CSVSRDLGNTIYF	TGCAGCGTGAGCCGGGACCTGGGAAACACCATATATTTT
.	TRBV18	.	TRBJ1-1	CASSPGWMNTEAFF	TGTGCCAGCTCACCGGGGTGGATGAACACTGAAGCTTTCTTT
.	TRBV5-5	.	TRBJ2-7	CASSFGGAGREQYF	TGTGCCAGCAGCTTTGGGGGAGCTGGTAGGGAGCAGTACTTC
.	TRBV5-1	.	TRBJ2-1	CASSLAGSSYNEQFF	TGCGCCAGCAGCTTGGCGGGGAGCTCCTACAATGAGCAGTTCTTC
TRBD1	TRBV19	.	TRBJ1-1	CASSTNTGGRNTEAFF	TGTGCCAGTAGTACCAACACAGGGGGTAGGAACACTGAAGCTTTCTTT
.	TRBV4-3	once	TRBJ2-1	CASSQDTAGVDNEQFF	TGCGCCAGCAGCCAAGATACGGCAGGGGTGGACAATGAGCAGTTCTTC
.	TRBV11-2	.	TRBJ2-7	CASSFGVRYEQYF	TGTGCCAGCAGCTTCGGAGTAAGATACGAGCAGTACTTC
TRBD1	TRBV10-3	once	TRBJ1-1	CAIRGTAENTEAFF	TGTGCCATCAGGGGGACAGCGGAGAACACTGAAGCTTTCTTT
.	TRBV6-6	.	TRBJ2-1	CASSSDPTHYNEQFF	TGTGCCAGCAGTTCCGACCCGACACACTACAATGAGCAGTTCTTC
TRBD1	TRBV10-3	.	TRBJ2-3	CATSAGTGGFFKADTQYF	TGTGCCACCAGTGCAGGGACAGGGGGTTTTTTCAAGGCAGATACGCAGTATTTT
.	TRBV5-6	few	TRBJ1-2	CASSLVGKGGADGYTF	TGTGCCAGCAGCTTGGTGGGAAAGGGGGGAGCGGATGGCTACACCTTC
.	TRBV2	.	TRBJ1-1	CASIVREGYTEAFF	TGTGCCAGCATTGTCAGGGAAGGGTACACTGAAGCTTTCTTT
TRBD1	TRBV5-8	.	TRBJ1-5	CASSIGQDSNQPQHF	TGTGCCAGCAGCATCGGACAGGATAGCAATCAGCCCCAGCATTTT
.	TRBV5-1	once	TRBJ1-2	CASSLGLGVYGYTF	TGCGCCAGCAGCTTGGGGTTAGGAGTCTATGGCTACACCTTC
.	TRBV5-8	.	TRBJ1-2	CASSFGIYYGYTF	TGTGCCAGCAGCTTCGGGATCTACTATGGCTACACCTTC
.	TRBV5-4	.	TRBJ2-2	CASSLVGKAGELFF	TGTGCCAGCAGCTTGGTAGGGAAGGCCGGGGAGCTGTTTTTT
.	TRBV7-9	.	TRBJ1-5	CASSPDRGNQPQHF	TGTGCCAGCAGCCCGGACCGTGGCAATCAGCCCCAGCATTTT
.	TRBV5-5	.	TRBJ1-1	CASSLDQGTEAFF	TGTGCCAGCAGCTTGGACCAGGGCACTGAAGCTTTCTTT
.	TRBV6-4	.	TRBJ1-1	CASSDSGRPTDEAFF	TGTGCCAGCAGTGACTCAGGCAGACCTACGGATGAAGCTTTCTTT
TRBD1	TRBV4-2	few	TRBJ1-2	CASSQAEGTALVPYGYTF	TGTGCCAGCAGCCAAGCCGAGGGGACAGCGCTGGTTCCGTATGGCTACACCTTC
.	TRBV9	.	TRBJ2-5	CASSVDGGLGTQYF	TGTGCCAGCAGCGTAGATGGAGGGCTGGGGACCCAGTACTTC
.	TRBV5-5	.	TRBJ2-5	CASTGGPVYETQYF	TGTGCCAGCACCGGAGGGCCCGTGTATGAGACCCAGTACTTC
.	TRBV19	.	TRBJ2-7	CASSYPGPFYEQYF	TGTGCCAGTAGTTACCCCGGGCCCTTCTACGAGCAGTACTTC
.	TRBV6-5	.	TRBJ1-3	CASSYGGSGNTIYF	TGTGCCAGCAGTTACGGGGGCTCTGGAAACACCATATATTTT
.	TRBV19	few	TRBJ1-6	CASSMKDGSYNSPLHF	TGTGCCAGTAGTATGAAGGACGGCTCCTATAATTCACCCCTCCACTTT
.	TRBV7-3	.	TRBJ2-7	CASSPGTVAWEQYF	TGTGCCAGCAGCCCTGGGACGGTGGCCTGGGAGCAGTACTTC
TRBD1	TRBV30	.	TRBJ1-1	CAWSLGQMNTEAFF	TGTGCCTGGAGTTTGGGACAGATGAACACTGAAGCTTTCTTT
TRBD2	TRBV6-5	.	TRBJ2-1	CASSNSGGKGNEQFF	TGTGCCAGCAGCAACAGCGGGGGGAAAGGGAATGAGCAGTTCTTC
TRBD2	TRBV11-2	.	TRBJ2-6	CASSLDLAGGGGANVLTF	TGTGCCAGCAGCTTAGATCTAGCGGGAGGAGGTGGGGCCAACGTCCTGACTTTC
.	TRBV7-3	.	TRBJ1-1	CASSLTATTEAFF	TGTGCCAGCAGCTTAACGGCGACCACTGAAGCTTTCTTT
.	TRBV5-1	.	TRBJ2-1	CASSLQERPSNEQFF	TGCGCCAGCAGCTTGCAGGAAAGGCCTAGCAATGAGCAGTTCTTC
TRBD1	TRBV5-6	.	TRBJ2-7	CASSFGTGDYEQYF	TGTGCCAGCAGCTTCGGGACAGGGGACTACGAGCAGTACTTC
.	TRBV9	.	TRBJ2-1	CASSVGASYNEQFF	TGTGCCAGCAGCGTAGGGGCGTCCTACAATGAGCAGTTCTTC
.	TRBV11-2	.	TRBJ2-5	CASSFTGGPGTQETQYF	TGTGCCAGCAGCTTTACCGGGGGCCCAGGTACTCAAGAGACCCAGTACTTC
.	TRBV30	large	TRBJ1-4	CAWSVREGWEKLFF	TGTGCCTGGAGTGTACGGGAGGGTTGGGAAAAACTGTTTTTT
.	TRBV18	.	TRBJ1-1	CASSPPGPNTEAFF	TGTGCCAGCTCACCACCGGGCCCGAACACTGAAGCTTTCTTT
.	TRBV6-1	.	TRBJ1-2	CASSEAQGSGGYTF	TGTGCCAGCAGTGAAGCCCAGGGAAGCGGAGGCTACACCTTC
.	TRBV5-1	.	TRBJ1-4	CASSTGQTTNEKLFF	TGCGCCAGCAGCACAGGACAGACAACTAATGAAAAACTGTTTTTT
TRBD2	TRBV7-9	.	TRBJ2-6	CASAPGLNSGANVLTF	TGTGCCAGCGCCCCGGGACTAAATTCTGGGGCCAACGTCCTGACTTTC
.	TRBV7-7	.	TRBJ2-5	CASSARGGSEETQYF	TGTGCTAGCAGCGCCCGAGGAGGGTCCGAAGAGACCCAGTACTTC
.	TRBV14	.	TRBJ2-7	CASSQDYSRSAYEQYF	TGTGCCAGCAGCCAAGATTACAGCAGAAGCGCCTACGAGCAGTACTTC
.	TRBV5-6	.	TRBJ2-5	CASSLYQRQETQYF	TGTGCCAGCAGCTTGTACCAGCGGCAAGAGACCCAGTACTTC
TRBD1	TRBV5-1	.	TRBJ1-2	CASSLAGGTTYGYTF	TGCGCCAGCAGCTTAGCAGGGGGAACTACCTATGGCTACACCTTC